The 16 T cell receptor beta chains reported below all come from one sample, sequenced in a study of shared clonotypes between healthy human individuals (TCRdb year 2020). Library preparation employed the immunoSEQ multiplex PCR assay. TCRdb stores this immuneACCESS table with in-frame sequences only. Part of the clones is absent; in the studies checked, under half of the shortfall reflects unresolved V genes, and no reason is known for the rest. The table for this sample lists about 510,000 clones; roughly 78% of them were counted only once. The ten largest clones represent around 13% of the sample. Sequenced sample: PBMCs. The source of these receptors is a woman in her thirties or forties in good health. Some clones in this sample may be carry-over from other donors' samples.

The rearrangement joins TRBV6-4 to TRBJ2-1, with D tentatively TRBD1 or TRBD2 (5 bases each). CDR3 length: 15 amino acids. Germline lookup yields CDR1 MRHNA and CDR2 SNTAGT. Trimming removed 2 bases from V and 2 bases from J, with 10 bases in between. CDR3 in amino acids: CASSDGAGAYNEQFF. The DNA of the CDR3 is TGTGCCAGCAGTGACGGGGCGGGCGCCTACAATGAGCAGTTCTTC.

The rearrangement uses TRBV2 and TRBJ2-7; 8 bases match TRBD2. Germline-derived CDR1 and CDR2 are SNHLY and FYNNEI. V shed 6 bases and J 3 bases; nucleotides not matched to a gene: 7. The CDR3 spans 14 residues. The CDR3 sequence: CASRRLARFYEQYF. The CDR3 bases are TGTGCCAGCAGGAGACTAGCGAGATTCTACGAGCAGTACTTC.

The CDR3 spells CASSLSTSGKGTGELFF. The CDR3, as DNA: TGTGCCAGCAGCCTATCGACTAGCGGGAAAGGGACCGGGGAGCTGTTTTTT. The gene calls are TRBV4-2 and TRBJ2-2; TRBD2 agrees at 11 bases. Germline values: CDR1 LGHNA, CDR2 YNFKEQ. There are 17 residues in the CDR3. Unmatched junction bases numbered 9, after V lost 4 bases and J lost 5 bases.

The J gene is TRBJ2-5, the V gene TRBV5-8; 9 nucleotides match TRBD2. Per the germline V gene, CDR1 is SGHTS and CDR2 is YDEGEE. The CDR3 runs to 15 residues. Trimming removed 4 bases from V and 11 bases from J; junction bases left unmatched: 15. The CDR3 region is CASSLLLAGAVEQYF. CDR3 nucleotides: TGTGCCAGCAGCCTTTTACTAGCGGGTGCCGTTGAGCAGTACTTC.

The rearrangement uses TRBV21-1 and TRBJ2-7; the listed D gene, TRBD1, was not tested against the DNA. TRBV21-1 constitutes a pseudogene. The CDR3 is 14 amino acids. CDR3 loop: CASSKRDREGEQYF. CDR3 coding DNA: TGTGCCAGCAGCAAGAGGGACAGGGAGGGAGAGCAGTACTTC.

This rearrangement joins TRBV6-1 to TRBJ1-6; D ambiguous. CDR1 is MNHNS, CDR2 SASEGT, per germline. Between the trimmed V and J ends, which lost 4 bases and 6 bases, there was a span of 7 bases. The CDR3 covers 13 residues. The CDR3 loop is CASSGEVNSPLHF. The CDR3 bases are TGTGCCAGCAGTGGAGAAGTTAATTCACCCCTCCACTTT.

The chain joins TRBV5-6 to TRBJ1-1; 10 bases fit TRBD1. V dropped 4 bases and J dropped 6; count of bases not matched to a gene: 12. Germline CDR1 and CDR2: SGHDT and YYEEEE. There are 16 residues in the CDR3. CDR3 sequence: CASSADRGRGSPEAFF. The CDR3, as DNA: TGTGCCAGCAGCGCTGACAGGGGGCGAGGGAGCCCTGAAGCTTTCTTT.

The chain couples TRBV7-9 to TRBJ1-4, with a weak D call TRBD1 (6 bases). The CDR3 has 13 amino acids. V lost 8 bases and J lost 7, with 14 bases in between. Germline CDR1 is SEHNR and CDR2 is FQNEAQ (reference sequence). This chain's CDR3 is CASHREPGEKLFF. The CDR3 coding sequence is TGTGCCAGCCACAGGGAACCAGGTGAAAAACTGTTTTTT.

The rearrangement uses TRBV6-1 and TRBJ1-6; a weak D match, TRBD1 (5 bases). V lost 3 bases and J lost 4, with 13 bases in between. The germline V gene encodes CDR1 MNHNS and CDR2 SASEGT. The CDR3 is 16 residues long. CDR3 sequence: CASSEVDTFYNSPLHF. Written as DNA, the CDR3 is TGTGCCAGCAGTGAGGTGGACACTTTTTATAATTCACCCCTCCACTTT.

This clone appeared a single time. V is TRBV6-1 and J is TRBJ2-1, with D perhaps TRBD2 (6 bases). CDR1 and CDR2 from the germline V gene are MNHNS and SASEGT. The ends were cut back, 6 bases at V and 7 bases at J, with 13 bases in the middle. This CDR3 is built from 13 residues. Here the CDR3 DNA reads TGTGCCAGCAGGGAGGGAATGAGGAATGAGCAGTTCTTC. Translation: CASREGMRNEQFF.

The chain is built from TRBV5-1 and TRBJ2-2, with 14 bases lining up with TRBD2. CDR3 size: 16 residues. With V trimmed by 0 bases and J by 5 bases, 0 bases remained unmatched. CDR1 and CDR2 (germline): SGHRS, YFSETQ. The CDR3 nucleotides read TGCGCCAGCAGCTTGGGGACTAGCGGGAGGACCGGGGAGCTGTTTTTT. Translated: CASSLGTSGRTGELFF.

About this clone itself: A read error is possible here, since a much larger clone lies one base away. The chain links TRBV7-8 to TRBJ2-7, with D uncertain. V lost 5 bases and J 2 bases, leaving 4 bases between the germline ends. The CDR3 has 11 residues. CDR1 and CDR2 from the germline V gene are SGHVS and FQNEAQ. The CDR3 DNA is TGTGCCAGCAGCCGGACCTACGAGCAGTACTTC. Translating gives CASSRTYEQYF.

About this clone itself: The sample has other DNA sequences that encode this CDR3 too. The gene calls are TRBV7-2 and TRBJ2-2; D unresolved. V was shortened by 3 bases and J by 4 bases, with 3 bases between the two germline ends. From germline, CDR1 is SGHTA and CDR2 FQGNSA. This CDR3 spans 12 amino acids. CDR3 sequence reads: CASSLGTGELFF. In DNA, the CDR3 is TGTGCCAGCAGCTTGGGCACCGGGGAGCTGTTTTTT.

The J gene is TRBJ2-1, the V gene TRBV2; 8 bases agree with TRBD2. This CDR3 is built from 15 residues. J gave up 7 bases and V 6 bases, and 11 bases lay outside the gene matches. CDR1 is SNHLY, CDR2 FYNNEI, per germline. The CDR3 reads CASRLTSGRGNEQFF. Here the CDR3 DNA reads TGTGCCAGCAGACTTACTAGCGGCCGAGGGAATGAGCAGTTCTTC.

This chain uses TRBV4-2 with TRBJ1-2, with D possibly being TRBD1 (5 bases). The germline gives CDR1 LGHNA, CDR2 YNFKEQ. The CDR3 loop spans 15 amino acids. Trimming pared 4 bases from V and 3 bases from J, leaving 15 bases between. CDR3 loop: CASSRERQGYYGYTF. CDR3 coding DNA: TGTGCCAGCAGCCGCGAAAGGCAGGGATACTATGGCTACACCTTC.

J is TRBJ2-1 and V is TRBV15; a weak D match, TRBD2 (6 bases). The V and J ends lost 0 bases and 9 bases respectively, with 9 bases between them. The germline gives CDR1 LNHNV, CDR2 YYDKDF (reference sequence). This CDR3 spans 13 amino acids. CDR3 sequence reads: CATSRDAGFEQFF. The CDR3 nucleotides are TGTGCCACCAGCAGAGATGCGGGATTTGAGCAGTTCTTC. Combining the CDR3 with reference TRBV15 and TRBJ2-1 gives the whole variable domain DAMVIQNPRYQVTQFGKPVTLSCSQTLNHNVMYWYQQKSSQAPKLLFHYYDKDFNNEADTPDNFQSRRPNTSFCFLDIRSPGLGDTAMYLCATSRDAGFEQFFGPGTRLTVL.